Each of the 10 T cell receptor beta chains below was sequenced from the same sample in a study of T cells after yellow fever vaccination. TCRdb processed the 5' RACE reads anew with MiXCR; each CDR3 protein has one entry. The repertoire holds fewer than 450,000 distinct CDR3 sequences, with approximately 10% as singletons. The specimen was PBMCs, collected on the day of the first yellow fever vaccination. These receptors originate from a man aged 18 to 35 who received the YFV17D yellow fever vaccine.

This clonotype has only a few counts. The V and J genes are TRBV7-2 and TRBJ1-2; TRBD1 might be the D (5 bases). Per the germline V gene, CDR1 is SGHTA and CDR2 is FQGNSA. Deletions cut 2 bases from V and 4 bases from J, with 14 bases between. This CDR3 is built from 15 residues. The CDR3 protein is CASSLFRGFGYGYTF. CDR3 DNA sequence: TGTGCCAGCAGCTTATTTCGGGGGTTCGGCTATGGCTACACCTTC.

This clonotype occurred a few times. The chain uses TRBV21-1 and TRBJ2-2; TRBD1, the table's D call, was not compared with the DNA. TRBV21-1 is a pseudogene locus. The CDR3 consists of 20 residues. CDR3 loop: CASSKASRTGMPKNTGELFF. Here the CDR3 DNA reads TGTGCCAGCAGCAAAGCGTCCCGGACAGGGATGCCGAAAAACACCGGGGAGCTGTTTTTT.

V usage is TRBV10-3 and J usage is TRBJ2-7, with D perhaps TRBD2 (6 bases). The CDR3 extends over 17 amino acids. Germline loops: CDR1 ENHRY, CDR2 SYGVKD. Trimming left V 6 bases short and J 2 bases short, with 23 bases between. The CDR3 here is CAIRERRWEVRPYEQYV. The CDR3 coding sequence is TGTGCCATCAGAGAGAGGAGATGGGAGGTCAGACCCTACGAGCAGTACGTC.

This clonotype has ten or more counts. The CDR3 sequence is CASSSIAGATDTQYF. The CDR3 DNA is TGTGCCAGCAGCTCCATAGCGGGGGCAACAGATACGCAGTATTTT. This chain uses TRBV7-3 with TRBJ2-3, with 9 bases matching TRBD2. Germline trimming cut 4 bases from V and 3 bases from J; bases unmatched to any gene: 5. The CDR3 covers 15 residues. Germline loops: CDR1 SGHTA, CDR2 FQGTGA. The complete variable domain, with remaining parts taken from reference TRBV7-3 and TRBJ2-3, reads GAGVSQTPSNKVTEKGKYVELRCDPISGHTALYWYRQSLGQGPEFLIYFQGTGAADDSGLPNDRFFAVRPEGSVSTLKIQRTERGDSAVYLCASSSIAGATDTQYFGPGTRLTVL.

This clonotype was counted only a few times. J is TRBJ1-2 and V is TRBV6-5, with unresolved D. The CDR3 length is 15 residues. Trimming removed 0 bases from V and 4 bases from J, with 12 bases in between. Germline V lookup: CDR1 MNHEY, CDR2 SVGAGI. The CDR3 DNA reads as TGTGCCAGCAGTTACTCCGGGGATTTAAGCTATGGCTACACCTTC. The encoded protein is CASSYSGDLSYGYTF.

This clonotype has only a few counts. CDR3 bases: TGCGCCAGCAGCCAAGGCAGGGCCTACACCTTC. Amino acid sequence: CASSQGRAYTF. J is TRBJ1-2 and V is TRBV4-3; D might be TRBD1 (5 bases). V was clipped by 1 base and J by 10 bases, with 7 bases between them. The CDR3 is 11 amino acids. Germline CDR1 is LGHNA and CDR2 is YSLEER.

DNA of the CDR3: TGTGCCAGCAGCTTCACTAGCGGGGGTGAGCAGTTCTTC. Translation gives CASSFTSGGEQFF. The J gene is TRBJ2-1, the V gene TRBV7-2, with TRBD2 identical over 11 bases. Trimming removed 3 bases from V and 9 bases from J; junction bases left unmatched: 1. Germline V CDR1 and CDR2: SGHTA, FQGNSA. The CDR3 has 13 residues.

This clonotype was recorded many times. The chain has TRBV12-3 or TRBV12-4 and TRBJ2-5, with 7 bases lining up with TRBD1. V trimming: 5 bases; J trimming: 0 bases; junction bases outside the gene matches: 3. This CDR3 spans 14 amino acids. For the CDR3, the DNA is TGTGCCAGCAGTCCAGGGGGAAACCAAGAGACCCAGTACTTC. Amino acid sequence: CASSPGGNQETQYF.

V usage is TRBV12-3 or TRBV12-4 and J usage is TRBJ2-7; 8 nucleotides line up with TRBD1. The CDR3 length is 18 residues. V dropped 5 bases and J dropped 3; count of bases not matched to a gene: 18. CDR3 nucleotide sequence: TGTGCCAGCAGTCTATTCGCCAGGGGGCTCGGGGGAAACTACGAGCAGTACTTC. Translation: CASSLFARGLGGNYEQYF.

This clonotype has more than one count but fewer than ten. The V call is TRBV6-2 or TRBV6-3, the J call TRBJ2-5; D might be TRBD2 (5 bases). The germline V gene encodes CDR1 MNHEY and CDR2 SVGEGT. This CDR3 is 13 amino acids long. The V end was cut by 9 bases, the J end by 4 bases, with 15 bases between. The CDR3 sequence: CASGRGMRETQYF. Written as DNA, the CDR3 is TGTGCCAGTGGCCGGGGTATGCGAGAGACCCAGTACTTC.